The clone carrying this T cell receptor (beta chain) came up a few times. The germline CDR1 and CDR2 sequences are WSHSY and SAAADI. This CDR3 spans 13 amino acids. Germline trimming cut 2 bases from V and 8 bases from J; bases unmatched to any gene: 5. The entry originates in a study of blood T cell repertoires in COVID-19. Per the original methods: Nucleated cell counts were estimated from reference gene primer amplification. TCRdb's table, derived via immunoSEQ multiplex PCR, lists solely in-frame clones and lacks some. V and J calls and clone size are given by that table; D and trimming were obtained from the DNA. The table records under 250,000 clones, around 84% of them present only once.

The TCR sequence derives from a man over 45 with COVID-19, enrolled during active disease. The sample was peripheral blood. J is TRBJ1-2 and V is TRBV10-2, with 7 bases lining up with TRBD1. For the CDR3, the DNA is TGCGCCAGCAGTGAGGACAGGGCAGGGGGCTACACCTTC. It encodes CASSEDRAGGYTF.